The 29 T cell receptor beta chains below were found in one sample sequenced in a study of molecular identifiers for immune sequencing clone quantification. Via MiXCR, TCRdb re-called the PCR reads, giving one row per CDR3 protein. The table records 88,000 or so distinct CDR3 sequences, around 23% of them present only once. Sequenced material: naive CD8+ T cells from blood, with Jurkat cell RNA spiked in. This sample's subset: FACS-sorted CD8+CD4-CCR7+CD45RA+ naive T cells. These receptor sequences come from a human donor in good health. Some libraries in this study had Jurkat cell RNA spiked in.

The rearrangement links TRBV19 to TRBJ2-1, with D possibly matching TRBD2 (5 bases). The V gene lost 7 bases and the J gene lost 5 bases, with 18 bases spanning the gap. The germline gives CDR1 LNHDA, CDR2 SQIVND (reference sequence). CDR3 length equals 15 residues. The CDR3 here is CASTKGDPGNNEQFF. The CDR3 bases are TGTGCCAGTACCAAGGGAGACCCGGGCAACAATGAGCAGTTCTTC.

This clonotype was recorded many times. The chain carries TRBV6-2 or TRBV6-3 and TRBJ2-1; the D gene is possibly TRBD2 (6 bases). Germline V CDR1 and CDR2: MNHEY, SVGEGT. This CDR3 has 16 amino acids. The V end was cut by 0 bases, the J end by 3 bases, with 12 bases between. CDR3 in amino acids: CASSYSAGSYYNEQFF. CDR3 coding DNA: TGTGCCAGCAGTTACTCGGCGGGGTCCTACTACAATGAGCAGTTCTTC.

This clonotype was seen a few times. The CDR3 DNA reads as TGCGCCAGCAGCCAAGATTCCCCAAGGGGGGGGGAAAACATTCAGTACTTC. Encoded protein: CASSQDSPRGGENIQYF. This chain connects TRBV4-3 to TRBJ2-4; D possibly corresponds to TRBD2 (7 bases). The V end lost 0 bases, the J end lost 5 bases, and 17 bases lay between the germline ends. Germline assignment: CDR1 LGHNA and CDR2 YSLEER. The CDR3 is 17 residues long.

Many counts were recorded for this clonotype. CDR3: CASTTVVGNQPQHF. CDR3 sequence (DNA): TGTGCCAGCACGACGGTAGTGGGCAATCAGCCCCAGCATTTT. The gene calls are TRBV6-2 or TRBV6-3 and TRBJ1-5; D ambiguous. Germline values: CDR1 MNHEY, CDR2 SVGEGT. The V end lost 7 bases, the J end lost 2 bases, and 12 bases lay between the germline ends. This CDR3 is built from 14 residues.

The chain combines TRBV19 with TRBJ2-1, with D possibly matching TRBD2 (6 bases). V was shortened by 6 bases and J by 6 bases, with 18 bases between the two germline ends. CDR1 is LNHDA and CDR2 is SQIVND in the germline V gene (reference sequence). CDR3 size: 15 residues. CDR3 sequence (DNA): TGTGCCAGTAGCAAAACTAGGGGAGGTGGCAATGAGCAGTTCTTC. This gives the protein CASSKTRGGGNEQFF.

This clonotype was recorded many times. The V call is TRBV9, the J call TRBJ2-3; 9 bases match TRBD2. CDR3 length: 16 residues. With V trimmed by 1 base and J by 4 bases, 7 bases remained unmatched. The germline CDR1 and CDR2 sequences are SGDLS and YYNGEE. The CDR3 reads CASSVYGGGAADTQYF. The DNA of the CDR3 is TGTGCCAGCAGCGTATACGGCGGGGGGGCCGCAGATACGCAGTATTTT.

V gene TRBV12-3 or TRBV12-4 combines with J gene TRBJ2-5; TRBD2 matches at 7 bases. The assigned J gene may be wrong: the sequence end matches TRBJ2-1 better. CDR3 length equals 11 residues. The CDR3: CASSFGGTQFF. The CDR3 nucleotides read TGTGCCAGCAGTTTCGGGGGGACCCAGTTCTTC.

This clonotype has ten or more counts. The CDR3 protein is CASSLGLAGVDQYF. CDR3 DNA sequence: TGTGCCAGCAGCTTAGGGCTAGCGGGGGTAGACCAGTACTTC. The rearrangement uses TRBV7-2 and TRBJ2-5, with 10 bases that match TRBD2. CDR3 size: 14 residues. Trimming removed 1 base from V and 10 bases from J; junction bases left unmatched: 6. Germline V gene lookup returns CDR1 SGHTA and CDR2 FQGNSA.

This clonotype was seen at least ten times. The rearrangement joins TRBV7-8 to TRBJ2-3; maybe TRBD1 (6 bases). The V end was cut by 2 bases, the J end by 2 bases, with 17 bases between. Germline CDR1 and CDR2: SGHVS and FQNEAQ. The CDR3 has 17 residues. The CDR3 DNA reads as TGTGCCAGCAGCTTAAGGACAGAACCTGCCTTCACAGATACGCAGTATTTT. Its translation: CASSLRTEPAFTDTQYF.

In its sample, this clonotype was seen a few times. The rearrangement links TRBV6-5 to TRBJ1-5, with D perhaps matching TRBD1 (6 bases). The CDR3 has 15 residues. Germline CDR1 is MNHEY and CDR2 is SVGAGI. Trimming shortened V by 6 bases and J by 5 bases, and 17 bases separated the two germline ends. CDR3 protein: CASRRTVVYDQPQHF. CDR3 DNA: TGTGCCAGCAGGAGGACAGTGGTGTATGATCAGCCCCAGCATTTT.

In regard to this clonotype: It may be a read error: a sequence one base away is much more abundant. The chain combines TRBV5-1 with TRBJ2-7; 7 bases agree with TRBD2. Germline loops: CDR1 SGHRS, CDR2 YFSETQ. This CDR3 contains 16 residues. V lost 4 bases and J lost 3; bases outside the gene matches: 13. The CDR3 is CASSRGDSDPHYEQYF. DNA of the CDR3: TGCGCCAGCAGCCGGGGGGACTCCGATCCGCACTACGAGCAGTACTTC.

The CDR3 sequence: CASSFSGTSTSEQYF. The CDR3 nucleotides are TGTGCCAGCAGCTTCTCCGGGACTAGCACCTCCGAGCAGTACTTC. The V and J genes are TRBV5-6 and TRBJ2-7; 9 nucleotides agree with TRBD2. The J segment lost 6 bases and the V segment lost 2 bases, leaving 9 bases of the junction unmatched. This CDR3 region has 15 residues. Germline CDR1 reads SGHDT; CDR2 reads YYEEEE.

This clonotype has a count of ten or more. The genes are TRBV30 and TRBJ2-3; 7 bases agree with TRBD1. V lost 5 bases, J lost 0 bases, and 11 bases stayed unmatched. The CDR3 is made up of 16 amino acids. CDR1 and CDR2 (germline): GTSNPN, SVGIG (reference sequence). CDR3 protein: CAWDHGTVTSTDTQYF. The CDR3 DNA reads as TGTGCCTGGGACCACGGGACAGTCACTAGCACAGATACGCAGTATTTT. The full variable domain, completed using reference TRBV30 and TRBJ2-3, is SQTIHQWPATLVQPVGSPLSLECTVEGTSNPNLYWYRQAAGRGLQLLFYSVGIGQISSEVPQNLSASRPQDRQFILSSKKLLLSDSGFYLCAWDHGTVTSTDTQYFGPGTRLTVL.

The chain couples TRBV12-3 or TRBV12-4 to TRBJ2-7, with 10 positions matching TRBD1. The V and J ends lost 5 bases and 3 bases, in that order; junction bases with no gene match: 4. This CDR3 has 14 residues. The CDR3 DNA reads TGTGCCAGCAGTCTGGACAGGGGGATCTACGAGCAGTACTTC. Its protein is CASSLDRGIYEQYF.

This clonotype occurred many times. The chain is built from TRBV27 and TRBJ1-1, with D unresolved. CDR1 is MNHEY, CDR2 SMNVEV, per germline (reference sequence). The V and J ends lost 5 bases and 4 bases respectively, with 11 bases between them. CDR3 size: 13 residues. CDR3 residues: CASSPGASTEAFF. The CDR3 region has the DNA TGTGCCAGCAGTCCCGGAGCTAGCACTGAAGCTTTCTTT.

This clonotype was detected ten times or more. The J gene is TRBJ2-7, the V gene TRBV28; D unclear. Looked up from germline, CDR1 is MDHEN and CDR2 is SYDVKM. The V end lost 2 bases, the J end lost 1 base, and 9 bases lay between the germline ends. This CDR3 has 14 amino acids. CDR3 DNA sequence: TGTGCCAGCAGTTTAGGTCTAGAGTCCTACGAGCAGTACTTC. This codes for CASSLGLESYEQYF. Combining the CDR3 with reference TRBV28 and TRBJ2-7 gives the whole variable domain DVKVTQSSRYLVKRTGEKVFLECVQDMDHENMFWYRQDPGLGLRLIYFSYDVKMKEKGDIPEGYSVSREKKERFSLILESASTNQTSMYLCASSLGLESYEQYFGPGTRLTVT.

The V call is TRBV27, the J call TRBJ1-1, with D unresolved. CDR1 and CDR2 (germline): MNHEY, SMNVEV (reference sequence). V shed 5 bases and J shed 1 base, with 11 bases lying between them. The CDR3 length is 14 residues. CDR3 nucleotides: TGTGCCAGCAGTCCCCGAGAGGCGAACACTGAAGCTTTCTTT. It yields the protein CASSPREANTEAFF.

This clonotype was seen many times. This chain links TRBV7-2 with TRBJ1-1; D not certain. The CDR3 sequence is 15 residues long. V was trimmed by 5 bases and J by 3 bases, leaving 16 bases between them. Germline values: CDR1 SGHTA, CDR2 FQGNSA. This CDR3 reads CASSPDGVRDTEAFF. The DNA for the CDR3 is TGTGCCAGCAGCCCGGACGGCGTACGCGACACTGAAGCTTTCTTT.

The chain recombines TRBV27 with TRBJ2-1; possible D gene TRBD1, 5 bases. This CDR3 contains 16 residues. Trimming took 1 base from V and 6 from J, leaving 16 bases between them. Germline V lookup: CDR1 MNHEY, CDR2 SMNVEV (reference sequence). CDR3 DNA: TGTGCCAGCAGTTTATTCGTAGGGGAAGGATTCAATGAGCAGTTCTTC. Amino acid sequence: CASSLFVGEGFNEQFF.

This clonotype was counted ten times or more. The chain is built from TRBV30 and TRBJ1-1; D is unclear. Germline CDR1 GTSNPN, CDR2 SVGIG (reference sequence). Trimming pared 1 base from V and 0 bases from J, leaving 9 bases between. The CDR3 runs to 14 residues. The CDR3 sequence: CAWSGTRLNTEAFF. The CDR3 bases are TGTGCCTGGAGTGGAACCCGATTGAACACTGAAGCTTTCTTT.

This clonotype has at least ten counts. This chain uses TRBV18 with TRBJ2-3; the D is unclear. CDR3 size: 13 residues. V was pared by 0 bases and J by 8 bases, with 9 bases between. From germline, CDR1 is KGHSH and CDR2 LQKENI. The CDR3 sequence: CASSPPESVTQYF. For the CDR3, the DNA is TGTGCCAGCTCACCACCGGAGAGCGTTACGCAGTATTTT.

This clonotype was found many times. This sequence joins TRBV20-1 and TRBJ2-7; tentatively, D is TRBD1 (6 bases). The V end was cut by 3 bases, the J end by 3 bases, with 9 bases between. The CDR3 loop spans 12 amino acids. CDR1 is DFQATT, CDR2 SNEGSKA, per germline (reference sequence). CDR3 sequence reads: CSARDSNYEQYF. The DNA of the CDR3 is TGCAGTGCTAGGGACAGCAACTACGAGCAGTACTTC.

This clonotype was seen ten or more times. The chain uses TRBV13 and TRBJ2-3, with 10 bases fitting TRBD2. CDR1 and CDR2 from the germline V gene are PRHDT and FYEKMQ (reference sequence). V dropped 5 bases and J dropped 2; count of bases not matched to a gene: 4. The CDR3 loop spans 15 amino acids. The CDR3 is CASSISGGPTDTQYF. The CDR3 DNA is TGTGCCAGCAGCATTAGCGGGGGGCCCACAGATACGCAGTATTTT.

A word on this clonotype: A clone one base away is much larger, so this may be a read error. V and J are TRBV19 and TRBJ1-4; D call uncertain. There are 14 residues in the CDR3. The germline CDR1 and CDR2 sequences are LNHDA and SQIVND (reference sequence). The CDR3 is CASSISPTNEKLIF. Here the CDR3 DNA reads TGTGCCAGTAGTATCAGCCCAACTAATGAAAAACTGATTTTT.

This clonotype showed up many times. This sequence joins TRBV7-2 and TRBJ2-1; 7 bases are a match to TRBD2. This CDR3 comprises 15 residues. The V and J ends lost 5 bases and 5 bases, in that order; junction bases with no gene match: 9. Germline values: CDR1 SGHTA, CDR2 FQGNSA. The CDR3 DNA sequence: TGTGCCAGCAGCCCGGGGAGGACTAGGAACAATGAGCAGTTCTTC. Its translation: CASSPGRTRNNEQFF.

This clonotype was found many times. This chain joins TRBV11-2 and TRBJ2-1, with D possibly TRBD1 on 5 matching bases. This CDR3 contains 15 residues. The germline V gene has CDR1 SGHAT and CDR2 FQNNGV. Trimming took 5 bases from V and 2 from J, leaving 13 bases between them. This CDR3 is CASSQQGATYNEQFF. The CDR3 nucleotides read TGTGCCAGCAGCCAGCAAGGGGCGACCTACAATGAGCAGTTCTTC.

This clonotype has just a few counts. The J gene is TRBJ2-1, the V gene TRBV11-3; 7 bases fit TRBD2. CDR3 length: 13 residues. Germline values: CDR1 SGHNT, CDR2 YENEEA. V trimming: 5 bases; J trimming: 7 bases; junction bases outside the gene matches: 5. The CDR3, as DNA: TGTGCCAGCAGCCCGGATAGCGGGAATGAGCAGTTCTTC. Residues: CASSPDSGNEQFF.

This clonotype was seen repeatedly, ten times or more. This chain connects TRBV28 to TRBJ2-4; 10 nucleotides agree with TRBD2. J lost 6 bases, V lost 3 bases, and 8 bases had no gene match. The CDR3 contains 16 residues. From germline, CDR1 is MDHEN and CDR2 SYDVKM. CDR3 sequence reads: CASSFWTSGVGNIQYF. The DNA of the CDR3 is TGTGCCAGCAGTTTCTGGACTAGCGGAGTTGGAAACATTCAGTACTTC.

About this clonotype: A clone one base away is much larger, so this may be a read error. The CDR3 end shows no conserved phenylalanine or tryptophan, and so a read error is likely. The V gene is TRBV7-2, the J gene TRBJ2-5, with 12 bases that match TRBD2. V lost 1 base to trimming and J lost 4 bases; unmatched junction nucleotides: 4. From germline, CDR1 is SGHTA and CDR2 FQGNSA. This CDR3 has 16 residues. In nucleotides, the CDR3 is TGTGCCAGCAGCTTAGGGGCTAGCGGGAGGGTAGAGACCCAGTACCTC. It yields the protein CASSLGASGRVETQYL.